Each of the 20 T cell receptor beta chains below was sequenced from the same sample in a study of Graves' ophthalmopathy and Graves' hyperthyroidism. Amplified TCR beta CDR3 regions were obtained using RNA transcripts as template. Following a first-round RT-PCR that used HTBI primers, a second-round multiplex PCR was carried out. TCRdb re-derived calls from the multiplex PCR reads in MiXCR, one entry per CDR3 protein. The table lists hundreds of thousands of distinct CDR3 sequences, around 21% of them singletons. The sequenced sample was peripheral blood. These receptors all come from a woman under 30 with stable Graves' hyperthyroidism.

There are many counts of this clonotype. V gene TRBV20-1 combines with J gene TRBJ2-7; 9 bases are a match to TRBD2. The CDR3 is 16 residues long. V lost 4 bases, J lost 4 bases, and 14 bases stayed unmatched. Germline V gene sequence: CDR1 DFQATT, CDR2 SNEGSKA (reference sequence). CDR3 coding DNA: TGCAGTGCTATCGAAGTCGGTGGCGGGAGGGCTTACGAGCAGTACTTC. The encoded protein is CSAIEVGGGRAYEQYF.

This clonotype appeared a single time. The V and J genes are TRBV20-1 and TRBJ2-5; TRBD2 matches at 9 bases. V lost 0 bases to trimming and J lost 7 bases; unmatched junction nucleotides: 9. Looked up from germline, CDR1 is DFQATT and CDR2 is SNEGSKA (reference sequence). CDR3 length: 15 residues. Here the CDR3 reads CSARDGLAGSTTQYF. The CDR3 bases are TGCAGTGCTAGAGATGGGCTAGCGGGAAGTACGACCCAGTACTTC.

In this sample, this clonotype turned up once. V is TRBV11-2 and J is TRBJ2-2, with 7 bases fitting TRBD2. Looked up from germline, CDR1 is SGHAT and CDR2 is FQNNGV. The CDR3 loop spans 18 amino acids. With 4 bases clipped from V and 0 bases from J, the junction kept 11 bases outside the gene matches. The CDR3 sequence: CASSSNPGGGTNTGELFF. DNA for the CDR3: TGTGCCAGCAGCTCCAACCCGGGCGGGGGAACGAACACCGGGGAGCTGTTTTTT.

This clonotype occurred many times. The CDR3 sequence: CASSQELGLNTEAFF. In nucleotides, the CDR3 is TGTGCCAGCAGCCAAGAACTGGGGCTGAACACTGAAGCTTTCTTT. The chain is built from TRBV14 and TRBJ1-1, with D possibly TRBD1 on 5 matching bases. The CDR3 runs to 15 residues. In germline, CDR1 is SGHDN, CDR2 FVKESK. Trimming removed 0 bases at V and 0 bases at J, with 8 bases between.

This clonotype was observed once. One base away lies a much larger clone, so this may be a sequencing read error. This rearrangement joins TRBV19 to TRBJ2-2; 8 nucleotides line up with TRBD2. Germline V lookup: CDR1 LNHDA, CDR2 SQIVND (reference sequence). Losses at the gene ends were 9 bases for V and 3 bases for J; bases not matched to a gene: 9. This CDR3 has 15 residues. The CDR3 DNA reads as TGTGCCAGGGCGAGATCGGGAGGGCACACCGGGGAGCTGTTTTTT. It codes for CARARSGGHTGELFF.

There are many counts of this clonotype. The chain links TRBV30 to TRBJ1-2; TRBD1 might be the D (6 bases). Per germline, CDR1 GTSNPN and CDR2 SVGIG (reference sequence). V was clipped by 1 base and J by 6 bases, with 9 bases between them. This CDR3 is 12 amino acids long. CDR3 sequence: CAWSAGTHGYTF. CDR3 bases: TGTGCCTGGAGTGCCGGGACACATGGCTACACCTTC.

A single count supports this clonotype. V and J are TRBV15 and TRBJ1-6, with D maybe TRBD1 (5 bases). The CDR3 is 16 amino acids. With 1 base removed from V and 7 bases from J, the gap between germline ends came to 14 bases. Looked up from germline, CDR1 is LNHNV and CDR2 is YYDKDF (reference sequence). This chain's CDR3 is CATSRGVRGDNSPLHF. DNA of the CDR3: TGTGCCACCAGCAGAGGGGTTCGGGGGGACAATTCACCCCTCCACTTT.

This clonotype was picked up many times. The chain employs TRBV10-3 and TRBJ2-7, with D uncertain. The germline gives CDR1 ENHRY, CDR2 SYGVKD. Deletions cut 4 bases from V and 3 bases from J, with 10 bases between. CDR3 length: 13 residues. CDR3 coding DNA: TGTGCCATCAGTGTAGGAGAGGACTACGAGCAGTACTTC. Protein product: CAISVGEDYEQYF.

The chain recombines TRBV20-1 with TRBJ2-5; TRBD2 matches at 8 bases. From germline, CDR1 is DFQATT and CDR2 SNEGSKA (reference sequence). The CDR3 sequence is 17 residues long. V lost 2 bases, J lost 4 bases, and 15 bases stayed unmatched. The CDR3 is CSARPRGGRGAGETQYF. The CDR3 nucleotides read TGCAGTGCTAGACCAAGGGGTGGGCGGGGGGCCGGAGAGACCCAGTACTTC.

There are many counts of this clonotype. The rearrangement uses TRBV20-1 and TRBJ2-5; 8 bases are a match to TRBD2. Germline V gene lookup returns CDR1 DFQATT and CDR2 SNEGSKA (reference sequence). J gave up 5 bases and V 0 bases, and 8 bases lay outside the gene matches. The CDR3 contains 15 residues. The CDR3 loop is CSAREMGLVGETQYF. The DNA for the CDR3 is TGCAGTGCTAGAGAAATGGGACTAGTGGGTGAGACCCAGTACTTC.

The chain employs TRBV4-1 and TRBJ1-1, with a possible D match to TRBD1 (5 bases). The CDR3 sequence is 17 residues long. Germline CDR1 reads MGHRA; CDR2 reads YSYEKL. Trimming removed 1 base at V and 1 base at J, with 16 bases between. CDR3 protein: CASSQAGGALRNTEAFF. In nucleotides, the CDR3 is TGCGCCAGCAGCCAAGCGGGTGGGGCGCTCAGGAACACTGAAGCTTTCTTT.

This clonotype was counted ten times or more. Here the CDR3 DNA reads TGTGCCAGCAGCCAAGAGGGGACAGGGAGGGACTATGGCTACACCTTC. Residues: CASSQEGTGRDYGYTF. The chain employs TRBV14 and TRBJ1-2; 9 bases align to TRBD1. With V trimmed by 0 bases and J by 3 bases, 5 bases remained unmatched. There are 16 residues in the CDR3. Germline CDR1 and CDR2: SGHDN and FVKESK.

This clonotype was recorded at least ten times. J is TRBJ2-5 and V is TRBV11-2; 7 bases agree with TRBD2. From germline, CDR1 is SGHAT and CDR2 FQNNGV. The junction had 7 bases not matched to a gene; V was cut back by 4 bases and J by 5 bases. The length of the CDR3 is 14 residues. As DNA, the CDR3 is TGTGCCAGCAGCTCGGGGGGAGCTCCTGAGACCCAGTACTTC. Translated: CASSSGGAPETQYF.

This clonotype was detected ten times or more. For the CDR3, the DNA is TGTGCCAGCAGTACATTGGACAGGGGCCATAATTCACCCCTCCACTTT. It codes for CASSTLDRGHNSPLHF. The chain joins TRBV6-1 to TRBJ1-6; TRBD1 matches at 9 bases. The V gene's germline CDR1 is MNHNS and CDR2 SASEGT. After removal of 5 bases from V and 5 bases from J, the junction contained 7 bases not matched to a gene. This CDR3 region has 16 residues.

This chain connects TRBV12-3 or TRBV12-4 to TRBJ2-5, with TRBD2 matching 13 bases. There are 17 residues in the CDR3. J gave up 2 bases and V 5 bases, and 8 bases lay outside the gene matches. The DNA for the CDR3 is TGTGCCAGCAGTCTCGGACTAGCGGGGGCCTATCAAGAGACCCAGTACTTC. Encoded protein: CASSLGLAGAYQETQYF.

The sample holds many counts of this clonotype. The chain links TRBV14 to TRBJ2-7; D call uncertain. V was trimmed by 7 bases and J by 2 bases, leaving 6 bases between them. The CDR3 has 11 residues. The germline V gene has CDR1 SGHDN and CDR2 FVKESK. The CDR3 spells CASTPPYEQYF. CDR3 nucleotide sequence: TGTGCCAGCACCCCCCCCTACGAGCAGTACTTC.

This clonotype showed up many times. The rearrangement links TRBV15 to TRBJ2-7; TRBD2 aligns across 9 bases. After removal of 6 bases from V and 5 bases from J, the junction contained 11 bases not matched to a gene. CDR1 and CDR2 from the germline V gene are LNHNV and YYDKDF (reference sequence). CDR3 length: 15 residues. The CDR3 DNA follows: TGTGCCACCAGGGGAGGGCGGGAGGGTTTCCACGAGCAGTACTTC. Its protein is CATRGGREGFHEQYF.

This chain's CDR3 is CASSSHWGKNTEAFF. The CDR3, as DNA: TGTGCCAGCAGTAGCCATTGGGGAAAGAACACTGAAGCTTTCTTT. The chain couples TRBV12-3 or TRBV12-4 to TRBJ1-1; D not certain. Trimming removed 5 bases from V and 1 base from J, with 14 bases in between. CDR3 size: 15 residues.

This clonotype was seen repeatedly, ten times or more. This chain uses TRBV4-1 with TRBJ2-7; possibly TRBD1 for D (6 bases). V dropped 4 bases and J dropped 0 bases, with 16 bases sitting between them. This CDR3 is 16 amino acids long. The V gene's germline CDR1 is MGHRA and CDR2 YSYEKL. Here the CDR3 DNA reads TGCGCCAGCAGCCGGAACCAGGGGAGAAGCTCCTACGAGCAGTACTTC. This sequence encodes CASSRNQGRSSYEQYF.

This clonotype has ten or more counts. The chain's CDR3 is CASSMLLGTEAFF. For the CDR3, the DNA is TGTGCCAGTAGTATGCTCCTAGGTACTGAAGCTTTCTTT. The chain joins TRBV19 to TRBJ1-1; D is ambiguous. Germline loops: CDR1 LNHDA, CDR2 SQIVND (reference sequence). With 3 bases removed from V and 5 bases from J, the gap between germline ends came to 10 bases. CDR3 length: 13 amino acids.